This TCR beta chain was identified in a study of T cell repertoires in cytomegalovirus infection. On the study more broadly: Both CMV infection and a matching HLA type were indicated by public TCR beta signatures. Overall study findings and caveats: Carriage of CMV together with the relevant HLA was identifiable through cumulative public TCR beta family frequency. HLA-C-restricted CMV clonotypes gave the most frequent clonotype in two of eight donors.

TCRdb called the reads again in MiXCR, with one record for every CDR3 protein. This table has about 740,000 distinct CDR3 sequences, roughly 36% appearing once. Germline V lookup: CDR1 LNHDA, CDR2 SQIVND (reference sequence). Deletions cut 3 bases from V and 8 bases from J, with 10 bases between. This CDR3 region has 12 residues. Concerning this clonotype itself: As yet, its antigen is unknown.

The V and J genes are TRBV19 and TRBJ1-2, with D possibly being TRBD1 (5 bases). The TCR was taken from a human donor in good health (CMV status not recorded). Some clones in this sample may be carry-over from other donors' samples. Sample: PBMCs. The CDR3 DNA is TGTGCCAGTAGTATCTCAGGGAACGGCTACACCTTC. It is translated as CASSISGNGYTF.